This T cell receptor beta chain was identified in a study of blood T cell repertoires in COVID-19. Study-wide context: T cells, B-cell-depleted T cells, or PBMCs supplied cDNA or gDNA.

The V gene lost 3 bases and the J gene lost 4 bases, with 6 bases spanning the gap. The germline CDR1 and CDR2 sequences are MNHNS and SASEGT. The CDR3 runs to 12 residues. Methods used by the authors: Quantification of nucleated cells was approximated via reference gene primer amplification. Measured with immunoSEQ multiplex PCR; TCRdb has only the in-frame clones, and not every one. The V and J calls and the clone size are those of that table, but D and trimming were determined from the DNA. The table records about 65,000 clones, 90% of them present only once. The receptor comes from a man in his 60s with acute or convalescent COVID-19. V gene TRBV6-1 combines with J gene TRBJ1-2, with D unresolved. The sample comprised peripheral blood. The CDR3 protein is CASSDDIYGYTF. As DNA, the CDR3 is TGTGCCAGCAGTGACGACATCTATGGCTACACCTTC.